Described below is a single T cell receptor (beta chain) sequence and its context. As yet, its antigen is unknown. These data belong to a study of persistence of HIV-infected CD4 T cells. Study conclusions and caveats: Antigen-responding cells were enriched for degenerate expanded CDR3beta sequences. Proviral oligoclonality tracked with TCR oligoclonality within the same sorted cells.

This was the immunoSEQ version 4 assay in survey mode. Data came from immunoSEQ multiplex PCR; TCRdb stores just in-frame clones and leaves some out. Of about 36,000 clones in the sample, 75% to 90% were seen once. An overlapping HIV-1 Gag peptide pool stimulated these cells at approximately 1 ug/peptide/mL. CD40L-negative CD69-negative CD45RO-high memory CD4+ T cells were sorted as populations depleted of antigen-responding cells. Donors were HIV-1-infected adults who began suppressive ART during chronic infection. Before stimulation, PBMCs underwent CD8+ T cell depletion. The clonotype was recovered from an adult with HIV. The donor label of this sample is uncertain. The sample in question was cultured CD4+ T cells from PBMCs, obtained from a patient who received antiretroviral therapy.

CDR3 in amino acids: CASSLEGRGLETQYF. The CDR3 DNA is TGCGCCAGCAGCTTGGAGGGTCGGGGCCTGGAGACCCAGTACTTC. The chain employs TRBV5-1 and TRBJ2-5; the D call may be TRBD1 or TRBD2 (5 bases each). CDR1 and CDR2 from the germline V gene are SGHRS and YFSETQ. V lost 0 bases and J lost 5, with 14 bases in between. This CDR3 has 15 residues.